A single TCR beta chain is shown here with its context. Its antigen is unidentified. The data stem from a study of T cells in localized non-small cell lung cancer. Study results and limitations: Compared with tumor, uninvolved adjacent lung displayed greater T cell clonality, ranking highest overall.

The method was immunoSEQ multiplex PCR; TCRdb's version includes in-frame clones alone and lacks a portion of them. The sample includes around 100,000 clones, roughly 89% of them seen just once. Trimming cost V 0 bases and J 1 base, with 9 bases left between them. CDR1 and CDR2 (germline): GTSNPN, SVGIG (reference sequence). The CDR3 extends over 14 amino acids. The TCR comes from a man aged 35-69 years with stage I squamous cell lung carcinoma. The source was peripheral blood, collected before any cancer treatment. The chain recombines TRBV30 with TRBJ1-1; D remains unclear. The CDR3 DNA reads as TGTGCCTGGAGTGTAGTTGTCTCGAACACTGAAGCTTTCTTT. It encodes CAWSVVVSNTEAFF.